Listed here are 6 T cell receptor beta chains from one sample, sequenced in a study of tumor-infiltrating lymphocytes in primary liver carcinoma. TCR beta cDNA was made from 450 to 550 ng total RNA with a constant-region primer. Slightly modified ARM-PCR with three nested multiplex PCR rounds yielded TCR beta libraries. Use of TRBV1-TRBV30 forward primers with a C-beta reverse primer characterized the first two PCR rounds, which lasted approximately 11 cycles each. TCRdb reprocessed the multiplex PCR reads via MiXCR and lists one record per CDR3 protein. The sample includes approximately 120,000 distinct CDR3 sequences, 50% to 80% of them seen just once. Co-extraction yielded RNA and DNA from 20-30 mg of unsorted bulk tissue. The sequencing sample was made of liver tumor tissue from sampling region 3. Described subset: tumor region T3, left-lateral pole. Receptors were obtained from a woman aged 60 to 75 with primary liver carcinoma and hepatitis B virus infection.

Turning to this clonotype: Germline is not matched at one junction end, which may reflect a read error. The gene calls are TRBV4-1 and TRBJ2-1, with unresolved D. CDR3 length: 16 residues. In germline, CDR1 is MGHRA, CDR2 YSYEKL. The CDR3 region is CTSSQDSAYSYNAQFF. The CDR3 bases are TGCACCAGCAGCCAAGATTCAGCGTACTCCTACAATGCGCAGTTCTTC.

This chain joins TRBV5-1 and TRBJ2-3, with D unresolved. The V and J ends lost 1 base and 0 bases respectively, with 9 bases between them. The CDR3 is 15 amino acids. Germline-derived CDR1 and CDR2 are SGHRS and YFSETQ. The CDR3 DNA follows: TGCGCCAGCAGCTTGAGTCCAGGTAGCACAGATACGCAGTATTTT. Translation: CASSLSPGSTDTQYF. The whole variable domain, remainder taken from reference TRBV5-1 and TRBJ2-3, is KAGVTQTPRYLIKTRGQQVTLSCSPISGHRSVSWYQQTPGQGLQFLFEYFSETQRNKGNFPGRFSGRQFSNSRSEMNVSTLELGDSALYLCASSLSPGSTDTQYFGPGTRLTVL.

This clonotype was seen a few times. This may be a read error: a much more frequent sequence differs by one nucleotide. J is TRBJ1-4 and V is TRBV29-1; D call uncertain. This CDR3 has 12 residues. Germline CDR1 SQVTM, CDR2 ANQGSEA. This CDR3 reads CSVSGPQEKLLF. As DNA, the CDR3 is TGCAGCGTTTCTGGACCCCAAGAAAAACTGCTTTTT.

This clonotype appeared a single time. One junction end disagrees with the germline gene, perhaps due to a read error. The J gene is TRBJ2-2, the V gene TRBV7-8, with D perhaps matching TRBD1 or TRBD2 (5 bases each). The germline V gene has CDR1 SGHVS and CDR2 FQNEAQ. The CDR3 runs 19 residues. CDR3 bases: TGTGCCAGCAGCCTAAAAGGGCTAGCTCTTACGGTGGACACCGGGGAGCTGCTTTTT. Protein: CASSLKGLALTVDTGELLF.

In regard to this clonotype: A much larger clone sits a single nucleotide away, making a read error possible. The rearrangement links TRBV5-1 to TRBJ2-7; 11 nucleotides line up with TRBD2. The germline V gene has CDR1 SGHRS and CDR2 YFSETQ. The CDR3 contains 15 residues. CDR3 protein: CASSLAGTSGHERYF. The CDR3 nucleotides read TGCGCCAGCAGCTTGGCCGGGACTAGCGGCCACGAGCGGTACTTC.

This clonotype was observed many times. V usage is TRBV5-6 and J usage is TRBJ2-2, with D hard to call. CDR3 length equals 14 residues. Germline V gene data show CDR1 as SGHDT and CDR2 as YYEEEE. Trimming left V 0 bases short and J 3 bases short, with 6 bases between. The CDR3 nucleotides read TGTGCCAGCAGCTTGGGGTTGGACACCGGGGAGCTGTTTTTT. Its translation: CASSLGLDTGELFF.